This entry is about one T cell receptor (beta chain). This clonotype occurred a few times. The clone's antigen remains unknown. Nothing much larger sits one base from this clone, and base qualities are not available. The library was made by 5' RACE. Instrument used: Illumina HiSeq 2500. A second PCR of 7 to 11 cycles was run with a J-beta primer mix and a sample-barcoded 5' primer. A template-switch 5' adaptor carrying 12 random nucleotides introduced a unique molecular identifier onto each TCR beta cDNA molecule. At least 2.5 million CDR3-containing paired-end reads were obtained from each sample. First-strand cDNA was synthesized from all RNA with the Mint cDNA synthesis kit, primed by a TRBC-specific oligonucleotide. All cDNA was treated with uracil-DNA glycosylase and then went through a first 18-cycle PCR with the universal primers M1SS and BC2_uni_R. The study's processing was this. For normalization, 1 million high-quality reads, each with a distinct molecular identifier, were randomly selected from each sample. Reads with shared molecular identifiers were discarded instead of being binned into consensus sequences. MiTCR, with a Q25 quality threshold and the strictest error-elimination algorithm, was used for CDR3 identification, clonotype clustering and error correction. Lower-bound total TCR beta diversity was estimated with a nonparametric unseen species model using Euler transformation. TCRdb redid the processing of the public reads, applying fastp at Q25 and MiXCR, and retained in-frame beta chains. One record per CDR3 amino acid sequence lists the most common genes and DNA. In this record, the V and J calls reflect TCRdb's handling and not the investigators' own analysis. The sample has about 1.5 million distinct CDR3 sequences on record, 42% of them singletons. The ten largest account for approximately 7.9% of the sample.

The CDR3 spans 15 residues, from the cysteine through the phenylalanine. Only the CDR3 DNA stays, 45 bases, in frame from base 1. The junction shows trimming of 5 bases on V and 5 bases on J, and the gene matches do not reach 10 bases of it. The donors were under 40 Caucasian individuals from Russia, aged roughly 6 to 100 years, who were systemically healthy. Around 10 milliliters of peripheral blood were collected from each donor into EDTA-treated Vacutainer tubes. Ficoll-Paque density-gradient centrifugation was used to isolate PBMCs, with at least 6.5 million obtained per sample. Trizol reagent was used to extract total RNA from PBMCs, with at least 6 micrograms per sample. For every donor, flow cytometry on a PBMC aliquot measured the percentage of naive CD45RAhigh/CD27high T cells. The data belong to a study of blood T cells in healthy people across ages (dated by TCRdb to the mid-2010s). In the study overall: In model experiments, template switching captured roughly one uniquely barcoded TCR beta cDNA molecule for every two T cells. Four age groups were formed from the donors: young (average approximately 16 years), middle-aged (more than 35), aged (more than 55) and long-lived (more than 75). Two additional independent replicas of 1 million unique cDNA reads from the same blood draw were analyzed for two donors (one aged 18 to 30 and one aged 80 or older). To avoid experimental bias, donors of different ages were distributed randomly across sequencing lanes. To track age-related changes in TCR beta repertoire diversity, the study relied on deep sequencing normalized with unique cDNA molecular identifiers. General study outcomes and caveats: Compared with the aged group, the long-lived group had more naive CD4+ T cells, fewer expanded clones and increased TCR diversity, a pattern suggesting age selection. Because the CMV infection status of the donors was unknown, age-related changes in expanded clonotypes may potentially have been confounded. Because profiling used bulk unsorted PBMCs, naive and antigen-experienced compartments could not be compared conclusively. A strong correlation was found between observed TCR beta diversity and the percentage of naive T cells measured by flow cytometry. Total diversity estimates from one million sequenced T cells were considered lower bounds and underestimates. As age increased, observed TCR beta diversity per million T cells dropped in a roughly linear way, and a significant reduction was already evident by age about 40.

The chain is made from TRBV12-3 or TRBV12-4 and TRBJ2-5, and TRBD1 aligns with 8 junction nucleotides. The receptor's source is a woman under 30 in good health. The material sequenced was blood. The DNA sequence follows: TGTGCCAGCAGTAAGCAGGGGGCCCAAAGGGAGACCCAGTACTTC. Its protein is CASSKQGAQRETQYF.